The rows below give T cell receptor beta chains drawn from one sample of a study of blood T cell repertoires in COVID-19. The assay was immunoSEQ multiplex PCR, and TCRdb's table has in-frame clones only and misses some. This sample has a few hundred thousand clones, with around 90% found just once. Sequences were obtained from peripheral blood. Every receptor here comes from a man between 18 and 29 years old who had recovered from COVID-19. CDR3s include the opening cysteine and the closing phenylalanine or tryptophan.

TRBJ2-7	TRBV18	14	CASSPGRDSYEQYF
TRBJ2-3	TRBV7-9	17	CASSLARLAGLTDTQYF
TRBJ2-1	TRBV19	16	CASSIYGLAGANEQFF
TRBJ2-7	TRBV28	15	CASTPGGAPAYEQYF
TRBJ2-5	TRBV5-4	15	CASSLDRGGQETQYF
TRBJ2-7	TRBV7-9	19	CASSFPPGTSGSRSYEQYF
TRBJ1-2	TRBV7-2	12	CASSFDLGGYTF
TRBJ1-1	TRBV7-9	14	CASTDRGARTEAFF
TRBJ2-1	TRBV6-5	11	CAEGSYNEQFF
TRBJ1-2	TRBV15	18	CATSRDVGVEGITGGYTF
TRBJ2-5	TRBV19	15	CASSIVGGAGETQYF
TRBJ1-6	TRBV19	14	CASSADRSESPLHF
TRBJ2-3	TRBV4-3	16	CASSQGGRGRADTQYF
TRBJ1-5	TRBV7-2	14	CASSRDRGWQPQHF
TRBJ2-3	TRBV5-1	14	CASSTGQGADTQYF
TRBJ1-1	TRBV5-1	16	CASSLMAGGANTEAFF
TRBJ2-7	TRBV6-5	13	CATHSGGNYEQYF
TRBJ1-2	TRBV5-1	13	CASTTGGDYGYTF
TRBJ2-7	TRBV28	14	CASSFRDREYEQYF
TRBJ2-1	TRBV7-2	15	CASSFSGGAANEQFF
TRBJ2-7	TRBV6-5	13	CASSSLAIYEQYF
TRBJ2-7	TRBV4-3	15	CASSQDRAGQLEQYF
TRBJ1-6	TRBV7-9	15	CASSRAQGYNSPLHF
TRBJ2-2	TRBV6-6	15	CASSYGKQGAGELFF
TRBJ2-1	TRBV10-3	14	CAISGVSSYNEQFF
TRBJ2-1	TRBV19	17	CASSTSGTGRSYNEQFF
TRBJ2-3	TRBV3-1/TRBV3-2	16	CASSQQGLLGTDTQYF
TRBJ2-7	TRBV6-5	15	CASRPLAGGVYEQYF
TRBJ2-3	TRBV5-1	16	CASRLPTGGATDTQYF
TRBJ1-5	TRBV29-1	12	CSVGAGSQPQHF
TRBJ1-1	TRBV7-9	13	CASSSPKGGEAFF
TRBJ2-1	TRBV11-3	12	CASSPNPGEQFF
TRBJ1-4	TRBV5-1	18	CASSSPGQGGLANEKLFF
TRBJ2-6	TRBV19	16	CASNTGDSSGANVLTF
TRBJ1-1	TRBV6-4	13	CASSEASGTEAFF
TRBJ2-5	TRBV5-1	12	CASSFDQETQYF
TRBJ2-2	TRBV9	15	CASSVRVGGTGELFF
TRBJ2-5	TRBV3-1/TRBV3-2	16	CASSQDRPTTKETQYF
TRBJ2-2	TRBV5-6	17	CASSLGLDRANTGELFF
TRBJ1-1	TRBV5-6	16	CASSSVDRALNTEAFF
TRBJ1-1	TRBV19	13	CAAGAHLNTEAFF